The present T cell receptor beta chain was sequenced within a study of T-cell reconstitution after alpha-beta-depleted transplantation in children. During its preparation, the TCRbeta library received unique molecular identifiers. TCRdb recomputed calls from the PCR reads with MiXCR, one row per CDR3 protein. The repertoire consists of approximately 350,000 distinct CDR3 sequences, with 10% occurring once and the leading ten covering around 2.4%. CDR1 and CDR2 from the germline V gene are SGHVS and FQNEAQ. The CDR3 consists of 16 residues. V lost 1 base to trimming and J lost 6 bases, with 16 bases between them.

The V and J genes are TRBV7-8 and TRBJ2-1, with no clear D. The source was PBMCs from the stem cell graft donor, collected from the stem cell graft. This TCR was sampled from a human donor who donated a stem cell graft to a child with acute lymphoblastic leukemia. CDR3 nucleotides: TGTGCCAGCAGCTTAGTAATTAGGACGAGTCTCAATGAGCAGTTCTTC. Protein product: CASSLVIRTSLNEQFF.